These 2 T cell receptor beta chains originate from one sample sequenced in a study of cytomegalovirus exposure and HLA in healthy donors. Amplification used 60 Vbeta primers and 13 Jbeta primers. Some clones are missing from TCRdb's copy, which holds only in-frame ones; the method was immunoSEQ multiplex PCR. The sample includes fewer than 250,000 clones, approximately 70% of them seen just once. Sequenced: PBMCs. The receptors shown here come from a woman in her twenties or thirties in good health and CMV-seronegative.

This clone was observed a few times. The chain couples TRBV27 to TRBJ1-2; D is uncertain. The CDR3 extends over 13 amino acids. Per germline, CDR1 MNHEY and CDR2 SMNVEV (reference sequence). The V gene lost 5 bases and the J gene lost 6 bases, with 13 bases spanning the gap. CDR3 amino acids: CASSRRDSDGYTF. CDR3 DNA sequence: TGTGCCAGCAGTCGGAGAGACTCTGATGGCTACACCTTC.

This clone was observed a single time. The chain joins TRBV19 to TRBJ1-1; the D gene is possibly TRBD1 (5 bases). Between the trimmed V and J ends, which lost 5 bases and 1 base, there was a span of 8 bases. Germline-derived CDR1 and CDR2 are LNHDA and SQIVND (reference sequence). The CDR3 consists of 13 residues. CDR3 protein: CASSSGQNTEAFF. In DNA form, the CDR3 reads TGTGCCAGTAGTTCCGGACAGAACACTGAAGCTTTCTTT. Combining the CDR3 with reference TRBV19 and TRBJ1-1 gives the whole variable domain DGGITQSPKYLFRKEGQNVTLSCEQNLNHDAMYWYRQDPGQGLRLIYYSQIVNDFQKGDIAEGYSVSREKKESFPLTVTSAQKNPTAFYLCASSSGQNTEAFFGQGTRLTVV.